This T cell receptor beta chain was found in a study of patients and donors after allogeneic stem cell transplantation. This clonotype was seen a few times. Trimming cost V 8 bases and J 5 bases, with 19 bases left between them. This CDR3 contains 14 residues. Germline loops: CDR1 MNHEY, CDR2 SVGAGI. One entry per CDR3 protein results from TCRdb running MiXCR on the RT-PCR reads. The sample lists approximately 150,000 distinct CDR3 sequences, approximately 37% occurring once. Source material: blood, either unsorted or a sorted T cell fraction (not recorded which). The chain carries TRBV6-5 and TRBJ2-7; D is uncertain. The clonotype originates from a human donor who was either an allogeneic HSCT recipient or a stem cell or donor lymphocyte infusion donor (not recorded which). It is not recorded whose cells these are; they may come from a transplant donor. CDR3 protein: CASGTLPQGHEQYF. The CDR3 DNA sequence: TGTGCCAGCGGAACCTTGCCCCAAGGACACGAGCAGTACTTC.